This T cell receptor (beta chain) was captured by sequencing in a study of Tregs in tolerant kidney transplant recipients. The protocol was immunoSEQ multiplex PCR, while the TCRdb copy is restricted to in-frame clones and leaves out a portion. Here the sample spans around 50,000 clones, more than 70% being singletons. Germline CDR1 and CDR2: SGHTA and FQGNSA. The CDR3 covers 16 residues. Trimming removed 5 bases at V and 4 bases at J, with 19 bases between. This clone was seen a handful of times. Its antigen is unknown. Study-wide findings and caveats: Few patients were studied, so findings need validation in larger groups.

The clonotype comes from a human donor in good health. The V gene is TRBV7-2, the J gene TRBJ2-3, with D maybe TRBD2 (7 bases). The specimen sequenced was CD4+ T cells from blood. The CDR3, as DNA: TGTGCCAGCAGCCCAGGGGAGGGCCGCTCCGCAGATACGCAGTATTTT. It codes for CASSPGEGRSADTQYF.